The rows below give T cell receptor beta chains drawn from one sample of a study of blood T cell repertoires in COVID-19. Measured with immunoSEQ multiplex PCR; TCRdb has only the in-frame clones, and not every one. The profile shows around 230,000 clones, about 90% of them singletons. The specimen sequenced was peripheral blood. These receptors were obtained from a man in his 60s who had recovered from COVID-19. Both conserved end residues are part of each CDR3. D genes are given only for firm matches. Not every row has a clone size; where given, it reads once, few, many or a size class.

clone_size j_call d_call v_call cdr3_nt cdr3_aa
. TRBJ2-3 TRBD2 TRBV6-6 TGTGCCAGCAGCCGAGGACTAGCGGGGGGGCGGGCGACAGATACGCAGTATTTT CASSRGLAGGRATDTQYF
. TRBJ2-7 . TRBV3-1/TRBV3-2 TGTGCCAGCAGCCGATCAGGGTCTCCTTTAGTCGAGCAGTACTTC CASSRSGSPLVEQYF
. TRBJ1-2 . TRBV10-2 TGCGCCAGCAGCCGGGACACGGGTTGGGGTGTGGGGGGCTACACCTTC CASSRDTGWGVGGYTF
. TRBJ1-2 TRBD1 TRBV29-1 TGCAGCGTTGATTCAGGGGGCAGTAACTATGGCTACACCTTC CSVDSGGSNYGYTF
. TRBJ1-5 . TRBV6-5 TGTGCCAGCAGCTTAACAGGGAAAAGGAATCAGCCCCAGCATTTT CASSLTGKRNQPQHF
once TRBJ1-1 . TRBV6-2/TRBV6-3 TGTGCCAGCAGTTACACCCCCCAGATTAACACTGAAGCTTTCTTT CASSYTPQINTEAFF
. TRBJ1-2 . TRBV3-1/TRBV3-2 TGTGCCAGCAGCCAGAGGGTGTTGGTGGGCTACACCTTC CASSQRVLVGYTF
. TRBJ2-2 . TRBV6-5 TGTGCCGTCACAATTGGGGTCAGGGGCACCGGGGAGCTGTTTTTT CAVTIGVRGTGELFF
. TRBJ2-7 TRBD2 TRBV5-1 TGCGCCAGCAGCCTCCAGGGAGGGACCTACGAGCAGTACTTC CASSLQGGTYEQYF
. TRBJ2-5 TRBD2 TRBV2 TGTGCCAGCAGGGGGGGGAGCGTGGAGACCCAGTACTTC CASRGGSVETQYF
. TRBJ1-1 . TRBV3-1/TRBV3-2 TGTGCCAGCAGCCACAGGGGTATCACTGAAGCTTTCTTT CASSHRGITEAFF
. TRBJ1-6 . TRBV9 TGTGCCAGCAGCGTAGCTTCAGACAGGAGAAATTCACCCCTCCACTTT CASSVASDRRNSPLHF
once TRBJ1-5 . TRBV21-1 TGTGCCAGCAGCAGAGGTAGACAGCCTTACAATCAGCCCCAGCATTTT CASSRGRQPYNQPQHF
. TRBJ2-1 TRBD1 TRBV30 TGTGCCTGGAGTGGGACAGGGGGCCATGAGCAGTTCTTC CAWSGTGGHEQFF
. TRBJ2-7 . TRBV29-1 TGCAGCGGAGGAGGAGAACACCGCTACGAGCAGTACTTC CSGGGEHRYEQYF
few TRBJ2-7 . TRBV7-9 TGTGCCAGCAGCTTAGACACCTCCTACGAGCAGTACTTC CASSLDTSYEQYF
once TRBJ1-1 . TRBV18 TGTGCCAGCTCACCATTTATAGACTGGGGAGTGAACACTGAAGCTTTCTTT CASSPFIDWGVNTEAFF
few TRBJ1-6 TRBD1 TRBV5-1 TGCGCCAGCAGCTTGGGACAGGGGATAAGGTCACCCCTCCACTTT CASSLGQGIRSPLHF
. TRBJ1-2 TRBD1 TRBV14 TGTGCCAGCAGTCTTGTCACAGGGGGCGCCGGGGGCTACACCTTC CASSLVTGGAGGYTF
. TRBJ1-3 . TRBV20-1 TGCAGTGCTAGTGAGGCAGCGGGAAACACCATATATTTT CSASEAAGNTIYF
. TRBJ2-3 TRBD1 TRBV3-1/TRBV3-2 TGTGCCAGCAGCCAAGCCCGGAAAAAGAACAGGGGGCATCGGACAGATACGCAGTATTTT CASSQARKKNRGHRTDTQYF
. TRBJ2-6 TRBD2 TRBV2 TGTGCCAGCAATAAGGCGGGGGGCCAGGGTATTGGTGGGGCCAACGTCCTGACTTTC CASNKAGGQGIGGANVLTF
. TRBJ1-2 TRBD1 TRBV24-1 TGTGCCACCAGTGATCCGGGACAGGGGGCGGAACATGGCTACACCTTC CATSDPGQGAEHGYTF
. TRBJ1-1 . TRBV29-1 TGCAGCGTTGATAGGAACACTGAAGCTTTCTTT CSVDRNTEAFF
. TRBJ1-5 . TRBV6-6 TGTGCCAGCAGTTCCCTTACAGGGTATGGCAATCAGCCCCAGCATTTT CASSSLTGYGNQPQHF
. TRBJ1-2 . TRBV5-6 TGTGCCAGCAGCTCCCTACAGGGACGCTATGGCTACACCTTC CASSSLQGRYGYTF
. TRBJ1-3 . TRBV6-5 TGTGCCAGCAGTTACTCTAGTGGTGCTGGAAACACCATATATTTT CASSYSSGAGNTIYF
. TRBJ2-1 . TRBV30 TGTGCCTGGAGTGTATACTCGTATGAGGGTGAGCAGTTCTTC CAWSVYSYEGEQFF
. TRBJ1-2 TRBD1 TRBV24-1 TGTGCCACCAGTGACCCTGCAGGGGGCGAAGATGGCTACACCTTC CATSDPAGGEDGYTF
. TRBJ2-1 TRBD2 TRBV19 TGTGCCAGTATGGTAGGCGGGGGAGGATATAATGAGCAGTTCTTC CASMVGGGGYNEQFF
. TRBJ1-5 TRBD1 TRBV7-8 TGTGCCAGCAGCCCAGGGGGCAGGGCGTATAGCAATCAGCCCCAGCATTTT CASSPGGRAYSNQPQHF
. TRBJ1-2 TRBD1 TRBV19 TGTGCCAGTAGTTTCGCTCAGGGGGCCAAACGTGGCTACACCTTC CASSFAQGAKRGYTF
. TRBJ2-3 . TRBV11-3 TGTGCCAGCAGCCGGCGGGACACAGATACGCAGTATTTT CASSRRDTDTQYF
. TRBJ1-6 TRBD1 TRBV5-1 TGCGCCAGCAGCTTTGACAGGGTTATGTCACCCCTCCACTTT CASSFDRVMSPLHF
few TRBJ2-2 . TRBV5-1 TGCGCCAGCAGCTTCGGGGAGAACACCGGGGAGCTGTTTTTT CASSFGENTGELFF
. TRBJ2-3 TRBD2 TRBV7-9 TGTGCCAGCAGCCGACAGCGGGGGCGTCCAGATACGCAGTATTTT CASSRQRGRPDTQYF
once TRBJ1-2 TRBD1 TRBV5-5 TGTGCCAGCAGCTTGGCGACAGGGAAGAACTATGGCTACACCTTC CASSLATGKNYGYTF
. TRBJ1-5 . TRBV11-1 TGTGCCAGCAGCAAACGGGGGGCAGGTCAGCCCCAGCATTTT CASSKRGAGQPQHF
. TRBJ2-1 TRBD1 TRBV6-5 TGTGCCAGCAGTTACGAGGGACAGGGAGAACATGAGCAGTTCTTC CASSYEGQGEHEQFF
. TRBJ2-6 TRBD1 TRBV30 TGTGCCTGGAGTGTAATACACAGGGGAGCTGGGGCCAACGTCCTGACTTTC CAWSVIHRGAGANVLTF
. TRBJ2-3 . TRBV6-1 TGTGCCAGCAGTGAAGCCGGTAGCCTAAAACGAGCAGATACGCAGTATTTT CASSEAGSLKRADTQYF
. TRBJ2-3 TRBD2 TRBV5-4 TGTGCCAGCAGCGGAACCGGGACTAGCGGGGTGGGTGCGCAGTATTTT CASSGTGTSGVGAQYF
. TRBJ2-1 TRBD1 TRBV19 TGTGCCAGTAGTAGGGGACAGGGGTACGGTGAGCAGTTCTTC CASSRGQGYGEQFF
. TRBJ1-3 . TRBV7-9 TGTGCCAGCAGCCGGAGAGCGTCGCTCTCTGGAAACACCATATATTTT CASSRRASLSGNTIYF
. TRBJ2-1 TRBD2 TRBV7-8 TGTGCCAGCAGCTTCGGGACTAGCGGGGGGGTGTACAATGAGCAGTTCTTC CASSFGTSGGVYNEQFF
. TRBJ2-3 . TRBV5-1 TGCGCCAGCAGCTTCGGACAGAGCACAGATACGCAGTATTTT CASSFGQSTDTQYF
. TRBJ1-1 . TRBV10-3 TGTGCCATCAGTGAGTCACAGAGGAACACTGAAGCTTTCTTT CAISESQRNTEAFF
. TRBJ2-2 . TRBV24-1 TGTGCCACCAGTGATCCACGCGCGAACACCGGGGAGCTGTTTTTT CATSDPRANTGELFF
few TRBJ1-5 . TRBV5-1 TGCGCCAGCAGCTTGGGAGGGGGTAGCAATCAGCCCCAGCATTTT CASSLGGGSNQPQHF
. TRBJ1-2 . TRBV19 TGTGCCTCCGGTCGGGGGGGCAACTACAATGGCTACACCTTC CASGRGGNYNGYTF
. TRBJ2-7 . TRBV5-6 TGTGCCAGCAGCTTGCGGGGTAGGTCCTACGAGCAGTACTTC CASSLRGRSYEQYF
. TRBJ1-3 . TRBV18 TGTGCCAGCTCAGCCTTGACAGACAATTATTTATCCTCTGGAAACACCATATATTTT CASSALTDNYLSSGNTIYF
. TRBJ1-1 TRBD1 TRBV2 TGTGCCAGCAGTGAAACCCCGGGACAGGGGGCAGCTTTCTTT CASSETPGQGAAFF